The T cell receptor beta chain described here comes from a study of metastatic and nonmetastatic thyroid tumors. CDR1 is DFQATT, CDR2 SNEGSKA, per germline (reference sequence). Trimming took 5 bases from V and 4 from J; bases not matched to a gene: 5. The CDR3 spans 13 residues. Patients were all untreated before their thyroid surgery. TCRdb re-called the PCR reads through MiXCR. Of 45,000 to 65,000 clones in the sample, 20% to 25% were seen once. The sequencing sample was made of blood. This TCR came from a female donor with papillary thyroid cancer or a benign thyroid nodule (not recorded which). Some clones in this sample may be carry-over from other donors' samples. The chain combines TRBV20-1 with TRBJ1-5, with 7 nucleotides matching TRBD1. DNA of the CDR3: TGCAGTGCTCACACAGGGGAAAATCAGCCCCAGCATTTT. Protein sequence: CSAHTGENQPQHF.